This record looks at one T cell receptor (beta chain) sequence and its context. The sample comes from a study of control samples from healthy donors and cancer patients. Repertoires were generated with immunoSEQ multiplex PCR, while TCRdb's copy carries only in-frame clones and drops some. The sample consists of 110,000 to 150,000 clones, about 90% of them appearing once. The germline V gene has CDR1 LNHDA and CDR2 SQIVND (reference sequence). CDR3 length: 15 amino acids. The ends were cut back, 6 bases at V and 5 bases at J, with 20 bases in the middle. This TCR was recovered from a man younger than 35 in good health. The J gene is TRBJ2-7, the V gene TRBV19; either TRBD1 or TRBD2 may supply D (5 bases each). Material for sequencing was blood. The CDR3 coding sequence is TGTGCCAGTAGCGTCGGGACCCTAAAAAAGGACGAGCAGTACTTC. Translated: CASSVGTLKKDEQYF.